A single sample is the source of the 7 T cell receptor beta chains below, sequenced in a study of human T cells and chemical hapten exposure. TCRdb used MiXCR to reprocess the 5' RACE reads, holding one entry per CDR3 protein. The sample shows more than 60,000 distinct CDR3 sequences, 15% to 20% of them seen only once. Unfractionated whole blood yielded total RNA. Receptors were obtained from a female donor in good health.

There are a few counts of this clonotype. The J gene is TRBJ2-4, the V gene TRBV29-1, with 7 bases fitting TRBD2. CDR1 and CDR2 (germline): SQVTM, ANQGSEA. The CDR3 is 14 residues long. Unmatched junction bases numbered 4, after V lost 4 bases and J lost 1 base. CDR3 in DNA: TGCAGCGTTGGGGTGGGGGGGGCCAAAAACATTCAGTACTTC. Protein sequence: CSVGVGGAKNIQYF.

The gene calls are TRBV7-2 and TRBJ2-6, with D possibly matching TRBD1 (5 bases). Germline-derived CDR1 and CDR2 are SGHTA and FQGNSA. The CDR3 sequence is 16 residues long. Trimming cost V 5 bases and J 0 bases, with 11 bases left between them. For the CDR3, the DNA is TGTGCCAGCAGCGCGACAGTCTTCTCTGGGGCCAACGTCCTGACTTTC. The encoded protein is CASSATVFSGANVLTF.

Note on this clonotype: A clone one base away is much larger, so this may be a read error. The chain combines TRBV6-5 with TRBJ2-1; no firm D call. Germline values: CDR1 MNHEY, CDR2 SVGAGI. The CDR3 spans 13 residues. The V end lost 6 bases, the J end lost 5 bases, and 11 bases lay between the germline ends. CDR3 protein: CASRQDLHNEQFF. The CDR3 coding sequence is TGTGCCAGCAGGCAGGACCTGCACAATGAGCAGTTCTTC.

The CDR3, as DNA: TGCAGTGCTGTAACAGGGAGAACTGAAGCTTTCTTT. Translated, it gives CSAVTGRTEAFF. The gene calls are TRBV20-1 and TRBJ1-1; D possibly corresponds to TRBD1 (6 bases). Per the germline V gene, CDR1 is DFQATT and CDR2 is SNEGSKA (reference sequence). V was cut by 5 bases and J by 5 bases, with 12 bases left in between. The CDR3 sequence is 12 residues long.

The gene calls are TRBV19 and TRBJ2-1; possibly TRBD2 for D (5 bases). Looked up from germline, CDR1 is LNHDA and CDR2 is SQIVND (reference sequence). V was cut by 5 bases and J by 8 bases, with 19 bases left in between. The CDR3 loop spans 15 amino acids. The DNA for the CDR3 is TGTGCCAGTAGTTCCCTTGAGGGAGTGAACCATGAGCAGTTCTTC. Translation: CASSSLEGVNHEQFF. Looking up the rest from reference TRBV19 and TRBJ2-1 gives the full variable domain: DGGITQSPKYLFRKEGQNVTLSCEQNLNHDAMYWYRQDPGQGLRLIYYSQIVNDFQKGDIAEGYSVSREKKESFPLTVTSAQKNPTAFYLCASSSLEGVNHEQFFGPGTRLTVL.

This clonotype came up a few times. The V gene is TRBV20-1, the J gene TRBJ2-7; D is uncertain. Germline CDR1 is DFQATT and CDR2 is SNEGSKA (reference sequence). Trimming removed 0 bases from V and 1 base from J, with 16 bases in between. The CDR3 runs to 16 residues. CDR3 bases: TGCAGTGCTAGAGATCTTGGCCAGCCTTCATCCTACGAGCAGTACTTC. This gives the protein CSARDLGQPSSYEQYF.

This clonotype was observed a handful of times. V is TRBV20-1 and J is TRBJ2-3, with D unclear. In germline, CDR1 is DFQATT, CDR2 SNEGSKA (reference sequence). The V end lost 1 base, the J end lost 6 bases, and 17 bases lay between the germline ends. This CDR3 spans 15 amino acids. The CDR3 DNA sequence: TGCAGTGCTAGAGGACGCAATCCATTTAGGGATACGCAGTATTTT. The encoded protein is CSARGRNPFRDTQYF.